These 29 T cell receptor beta chains share one sample of origin, sequenced in a study of T cell responses to AZD1222 COVID-19 vaccine. The assay was immunoSEQ multiplex PCR, and TCRdb's table has in-frame clones only and misses some. The sample holds about 120,000 clones, 88% seen once. The sample in question was peripheral blood, obtained on day 0 of AZD1222 vaccination. These receptors were obtained from an adult in good health.

This rearrangement joins TRBV5-1 to TRBJ1-4; 11 bases line up with TRBD1. Trimming removed 4 bases from V and 6 bases from J; junction bases left unmatched: 5. CDR3 length: 15 amino acids. Germline V gene data show CDR1 as SGHRS and CDR2 as YFSETQ. In nucleotides, the CDR3 is TGCGCCAGCAGCCCGGGACAGGGGGGAGATGAAAAACTGTTTTTT. Protein product: CASSPGQGGDEKLFF.

This chain connects TRBV5-1 to TRBJ2-3; TRBD2 matches at 9 bases. CDR1 and CDR2 (germline): SGHRS, YFSETQ. V was pared by 0 bases and J by 1 base, with 3 bases of the junction left unmatched. This CDR3 has 16 residues. The CDR3 region has the DNA TGCGCCAGCAGCTTGGTGGCTAGCGGGGGCACAGATACGCAGTATTTT. Translating it yields CASSLVASGGTDTQYF. The entire variable domain, with the rest obtained from reference TRBV5-1 and TRBJ2-3, is as follows: KAGVTQTPRYLIKTRGQQVTLSCSPISGHRSVSWYQQTPGQGLQFLFEYFSETQRNKGNFPGRFSGRQFSNSRSEMNVSTLELGDSALYLCASSLVASGGTDTQYFGPGTRLTVL.

The gene calls are TRBV5-4 and TRBJ1-1; D gene ambiguous. There are 16 residues in the CDR3. CDR1 is SGHNT and CDR2 is YYREEE in the germline V gene (reference sequence). The V and J ends lost 0 bases and 8 bases respectively, with 20 bases between them. CDR3 DNA sequence: TGTGCCAGCAGCTTGGGAACCTATGGGAGGGAGGTGGAAGCTTTCTTT. Its translation is CASSLGTYGREVEAFF.

The chain joins TRBV23-1 to TRBJ2-6; D gene uncertain. TRBV23-1 is given ORF status, its function remaining uncertain. The CDR3 runs to 15 residues. Trimming pared 0 bases from V and 3 bases from J, leaving 6 bases between. The CDR3 loop is CASSQSDVGANVLTF. The CDR3 nucleotides are TGCGCCAGCAGTCAATCGGACGTTGGGGCCAACGTCCTGACTTTC.

The chain joins TRBV14 to TRBJ2-4; the match to TRBD2 covers 7 bases. V lost 4 bases to trimming and J lost 2 bases; unmatched junction nucleotides: 8. CDR1 SGHDN and CDR2 FVKESK come from the germline V gene. CDR3 length: 16 amino acids. CDR3 residues: CASSLRGGWTKNIQYF. The CDR3 DNA is TGTGCCAGCAGCCTTCGCGGGGGTTGGACCAAAAACATTCAGTACTTC.

This clone appeared a few times. V usage is TRBV7-9 and J usage is TRBJ2-5, with TRBD2 matching over 9 bases. CDR3 length equals 15 residues. Losses at the gene ends were 1 base for V and 3 bases for J; bases not matched to a gene: 3. Germline values: CDR1 SEHNR, CDR2 FQNEAQ (reference sequence). CDR3 nucleotide sequence: TGTGCCAGCAGCTTAGTTCTAGCGGGGAAAGAGACCCAGTACTTC. Protein sequence: CASSLVLAGKETQYF. The full variable domain, completed using reference TRBV7-9 and TRBJ2-5, is DTGVSQNPRHKITKRGQNVTFRCDPISEHNRLYWYRQTLGQGPEFLTYFQNEAQLEKSRLLSDRFSAERPKGSFSTLEIQRTEQGDSAMYLCASSLVLAGKETQYFGPGTRLLVL.

V is TRBV6-1 and J is TRBJ1-2; 7 nucleotides agree with TRBD1. CDR1 is MNHNS, CDR2 SASEGT, per germline. With 1 base clipped from V and 5 bases from J, the junction kept 4 bases outside the gene matches. CDR3 size: 14 residues. CDR3 in amino acids: CASSEEGTVYGYTF. The CDR3 DNA reads TGTGCCAGCAGTGAAGAGGGGACAGTTTATGGCTACACCTTC.

This rearrangement joins TRBV25-1 to TRBJ2-7, with D tentatively TRBD2 (5 bases). Germline values: CDR1 MGHDK, CDR2 SYGVNS. This CDR3 spans 13 amino acids. V lost 6 bases to trimming and J lost 4 bases, with 13 bases between them. CDR3 residues: CASSEHGGYEQYF. The CDR3 DNA reads TGTGCCAGCAGCGAACACGGAGGTTACGAGCAGTACTTC.

The chain employs TRBV4-2 and TRBJ1-1; D unclear. Germline V gives CDR1 LGHNA, CDR2 YNFKEQ. The CDR3 has 16 residues. V dropped 0 bases and J dropped 2 bases, with 13 bases sitting between them. The CDR3 DNA is TGTGCCAGCAGCCAAGACTTGTTGCCCCCCAACACTGAAGCTTTCTTT. Protein product: CASSQDLLPPNTEAFF.

The genes are TRBV10-1 and TRBJ1-2, with TRBD1 identical over 8 bases. This CDR3 comprises 18 residues. Germline loops: CDR1 WNHNN, CDR2 SYGVQD (reference sequence). Germline trimming cut 6 bases from V and 5 bases from J; bases unmatched to any gene: 20. CDR3 amino acids: CASSTGWADRGATYGYTF. In DNA, the CDR3 is TGCGCCAGCAGCACGGGGTGGGCAGACAGGGGCGCCACGTATGGCTACACCTTC.

The sample holds a few counts of this clone. V usage is TRBV5-1 and J usage is TRBJ2-7; TRBD1 is a possible D gene (5 bases). Trimming pared 0 bases from V and 6 bases from J, leaving 10 bases between. The CDR3 loop spans 13 amino acids. Germline CDR1 SGHRS, CDR2 YFSETQ. Here the CDR3 reads CASSLVWGSEQYF. As DNA, the CDR3 is TGCGCCAGCAGCTTGGTCTGGGGCTCCGAGCAGTACTTC.

The chain employs TRBV5-6 and TRBJ1-6, with 11 bases fitting TRBD1. Germline CDR1 is SGHDT and CDR2 is YYEEEE. The CDR3 runs 16 residues. The trim removed 3 bases at V and 10 bases at J, leaving 9 bases unmatched. The CDR3 region has the DNA TGTGCCAGCAGCTCGTTAGGACAGGGGGCGGACTCACCCCTCCACTTT. Its protein is CASSSLGQGADSPLHF.

The rearrangement uses TRBV5-6 and TRBJ2-7; 11 bases are shared with TRBD1. CDR3 length equals 16 residues. With V trimmed by 0 bases and J by 6 bases, 8 bases remained unmatched. The germline CDR1 and CDR2 sequences are SGHDT and YYEEEE. CDR3 coding DNA: TGTGCCAGCAGCTTGGGGTTTGTGGGACAGGGGGTCGAGCAGTACTTC. Encoded protein: CASSLGFVGQGVEQYF.

The rearrangement joins TRBV4-2 to TRBJ1-1, with D unresolved. Germline V gene data show CDR1 as LGHNA and CDR2 as YNFKEQ. Trimming pared 0 bases from V and 5 bases from J, leaving 7 bases between. The CDR3 runs 13 residues. The CDR3 DNA reads as TGTGCCAGCAGCCAAGATCCGGGAACTGAAGCTTTCTTT. Translating it yields CASSQDPGTEAFF.

This chain links TRBV6-2 or TRBV6-3 with TRBJ2-1; D unresolved. V lost 2 bases, J lost 1 base, and 9 bases lay in between. Germline V gene data show CDR1 as MNHEY and CDR2 as SVGEGT. The CDR3 is made up of 15 amino acids. CDR3 sequence (DNA): TGTGCCAGCAGTTACAGGGCAGAGTCCTACAATGAGCAGTTCTTC. Residues: CASSYRAESYNEQFF.

The genes are TRBV6-5 and TRBJ1-1; the D is unclear. The length of the CDR3 is 11 residues. Trimming shortened V by 2 bases and J by 9 bases, and 7 bases separated the two germline ends. Germline loops: CDR1 MNHEY, CDR2 SVGAGI. This CDR3 reads CASSYGRQAFF. CDR3 nucleotide sequence: TGTGCCAGCAGTTACGGCCGGCAAGCTTTCTTT.

The sample holds one count of this clone. The chain joins TRBV15 to TRBJ2-1; TRBD1 aligns across 7 bases. The CDR3 contains 16 residues. From germline, CDR1 is LNHNV and CDR2 YYDKDF (reference sequence). V was clipped by 3 bases and J by 4 bases; unmatched bases: 9. The CDR3 sequence: CATSRFRDRPYNEQFF. Written as DNA, the CDR3 is TGTGCCACCAGCAGGTTCCGGGACAGACCGTACAATGAGCAGTTCTTC.

The chain carries TRBV19 and TRBJ2-1; D uncertain. This CDR3 is 16 amino acids long. CDR1 and CDR2 from the germline V gene are LNHDA and SQIVND (reference sequence). V lost 6 bases, J lost 2 bases, and 17 bases lay in between. The CDR3 loop reads CASSHKVSRPYNEQFF. CDR3 nucleotide sequence: TGTGCCAGTAGCCATAAGGTCTCTAGACCCTACAATGAGCAGTTCTTC.

The chain is built from TRBV19 and TRBJ1-2, with 10 bases matching TRBD1. V was clipped by 10 bases and J by 6 bases; unmatched bases: 14. This CDR3 comprises 15 residues. Looked up from germline, CDR1 is LNHDA and CDR2 is SQIVND (reference sequence). CDR3 in DNA: TGTGCCACCACGACAAATCGGGACAGGGGCCATGGCTACACCTTC. It codes for CATTTNRDRGHGYTF.

The CDR3 region has the DNA TGTGCCACCAGTTTTGATCACCGGGACTACACCTTC. This sequence encodes CATSFDHRDYTF. The chain joins TRBV24-1 to TRBJ1-2; D unclear. The CDR3 runs to 12 residues. Germline V gene data show CDR1 as KGHDR and CDR2 as SFDVKD. The ends were cut back, 6 bases at V and 10 bases at J, with 14 bases in the middle.

This clone has just one count. The J gene is TRBJ1-5, the V gene TRBV5-5; D gene uncertain. Trimming stripped 6 bases from V and 3 bases from J, with 22 bases between. Germline assignment: CDR1 SGHKS and CDR2 YYEKEE (reference sequence). The CDR3 contains 17 residues. The CDR3 DNA is TGTGCCAGCACTCCATTACCAAGGCCGACGGACAATCAGCCCCAGCATTTT. As protein: CASTPLPRPTDNQPQHF. Full variable domain (rest looked up from reference TRBV5-5 and TRBJ1-5): DAGVTQSPTHLIKTRGQQVTLRCSPISGHKSVSWYQQVLGQGPQFIFQYYEKEERGRGNFPDRFSARQFPNYSSELNVNALLLGDSALYLCASTPLPRPTDNQPQHFGDGTRLSIL.

This chain uses TRBV5-8 with TRBJ2-5, with D perhaps matching TRBD1 or TRBD2 (5 bases each). The CDR3 extends over 16 amino acids. Trimming stripped 4 bases from V and 1 base from J, with 17 bases between. Germline values: CDR1 SGHTS, CDR2 YDEGEE. CDR3 residues: CASSPGRDAFQETQYF. The CDR3 nucleotides read TGTGCCAGCAGCCCTGGACGGGACGCATTCCAAGAGACCCAGTACTTC. Filled out from reference TRBV5-8 and TRBJ2-5, the complete variable domain reads EAGVTQSPTHLIKTRGQQATLRCSPISGHTSVYWYQQALGLGLQFLLWYDEGEERNRGNFPPRFSGRQFPNYSSELNVNALELEDSALYLCASSPGRDAFQETQYFGPGTRLLVL.

This clone was observed a single time. This rearrangement joins TRBV18 to TRBJ2-3, with 11 bases lining up with TRBD1. Trimming took 0 bases from V and 4 from J; bases not matched to a gene: 6. Germline V lookup: CDR1 KGHSH, CDR2 LQKENI. The CDR3 consists of 17 residues. The CDR3 DNA reads as TGTGCCAGCTCACCACCGCAAGGGACAGGGGGAGCAGATACGCAGTATTTT. This codes for CASSPPQGTGGADTQYF.

To note about this clone: Other nucleotide sequences in the sample specify the same CDR3. V usage is TRBV7-3 and J usage is TRBJ1-1; the D is unclear. CDR1 SGHTA and CDR2 FQGTGA come from the germline V gene. The CDR3 consists of 13 residues. Trimming stripped 1 base from V and 2 bases from J, with 5 bases between. CDR3 in DNA: TGTGCCAGCAGCTTAAGCCTTAACACTGAAGCTTTCTTT. This codes for CASSLSLNTEAFF.

V and J are TRBV7-9 and TRBJ2-3, with D unresolved. This CDR3 is 17 amino acids long. Germline lookup yields CDR1 SEHNR and CDR2 FQNEAQ (reference sequence). Trimming left V 2 bases short and J 2 bases short, with 17 bases between. Written as DNA, the CDR3 is TGTGCCAGCAGCTTAAGTATGGTGGCGGTTCACACAGATACGCAGTATTTT. Amino acids: CASSLSMVAVHTDTQYF.

The V gene is TRBV7-2, the J gene TRBJ1-1; 8 bases are shared with TRBD1. Germline-derived CDR1 and CDR2 are SGHTA and FQGNSA. The CDR3 consists of 18 residues. The junction had 13 bases not matched to a gene; V was cut back by 4 bases and J by 0 bases. CDR3 bases: TGTGCCAGCAGCTCCGGACAGGGAGCCCCTTCCTTGAACACTGAAGCTTTCTTT. Its protein product is CASSSGQGAPSLNTEAFF.

This chain connects TRBV7-3 to TRBJ2-5, with 8 bases fitting TRBD2. CDR1 is SGHTA and CDR2 is FQGTGA in the germline V gene. This CDR3 has 15 amino acids. The V and J ends lost 5 bases and 5 bases, in that order; junction bases with no gene match: 10. CDR3 loop: CASSRTSRKEETQYF. CDR3 DNA: TGTGCCAGCAGCCGGACTAGCCGGAAAGAGGAGACCCAGTACTTC.

The rearrangement uses TRBV7-9 and TRBJ2-5; D might be TRBD1 (6 bases). This CDR3 has 14 residues. CDR1 and CDR2 from the germline V gene are SEHNR and FQNEAQ (reference sequence). The germline V and J ends were trimmed by 5 bases and 3 bases, with 13 bases remaining between them. The CDR3 DNA follows: TGTGCCAGCAGCCCATGGAGACAGGAAGAGACCCAGTACTTC. Translated: CASSPWRQEETQYF.

This sequence joins TRBV3-1 (or the pseudogene TRBV3-2) and TRBJ2-5; perhaps TRBD2 as D (6 bases). This CDR3 spans 13 amino acids. CDR1 LGHDT and CDR2 YNNKEL come from the germline V gene (reference sequence). The ends were cut back, 3 bases at V and 5 bases at J, with 10 bases in the middle. In DNA, the CDR3 is TGTGCCAGCAGCCAGACTAGGGGTGAGACCCAGTACTTC. This translates into CASSQTRGETQYF.